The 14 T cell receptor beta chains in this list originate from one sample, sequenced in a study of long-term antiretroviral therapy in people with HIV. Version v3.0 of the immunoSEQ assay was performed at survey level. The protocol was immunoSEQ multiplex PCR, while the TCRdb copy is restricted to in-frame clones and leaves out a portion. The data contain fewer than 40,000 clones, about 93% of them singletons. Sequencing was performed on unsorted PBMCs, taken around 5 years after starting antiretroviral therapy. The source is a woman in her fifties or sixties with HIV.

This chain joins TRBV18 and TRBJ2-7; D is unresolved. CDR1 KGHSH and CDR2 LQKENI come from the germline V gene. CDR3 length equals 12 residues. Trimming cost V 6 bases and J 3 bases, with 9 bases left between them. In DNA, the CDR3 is TGTGCCAGCTCCACGACCCTCTACGAGCAGTACTTC. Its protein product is CASSTTLYEQYF.

The CDR3 DNA reads as TGTGCCAGCAGTTACTCCAGGATCGGGGAGCTGTTTTTT. This encodes CASSYSRIGELFF. The chain couples TRBV6-6 to TRBJ2-2; D is uncertain. The V gene's germline CDR1 is MNHNY and CDR2 SVGAGI (reference sequence). CDR3 length equals 13 residues. Trimming took off 0 bases at V and 7 bases at J, with 6 bases between the two ends.

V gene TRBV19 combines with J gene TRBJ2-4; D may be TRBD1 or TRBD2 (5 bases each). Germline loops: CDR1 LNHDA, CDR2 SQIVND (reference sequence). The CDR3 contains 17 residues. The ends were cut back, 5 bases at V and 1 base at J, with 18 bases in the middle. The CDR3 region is CASSPRLLGAAKNIQYF. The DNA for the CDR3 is TGTGCCAGTAGTCCAAGACTCCTCGGGGCGGCCAAAAACATTCAGTACTTC.

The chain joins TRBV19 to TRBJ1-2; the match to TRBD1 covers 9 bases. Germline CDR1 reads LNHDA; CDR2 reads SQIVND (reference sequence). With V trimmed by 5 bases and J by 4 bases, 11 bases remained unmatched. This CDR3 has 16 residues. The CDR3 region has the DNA TGTGCCAGTAGTGCCCCTGGGACAGGGAGTAGCTATGGCTACACCTTC. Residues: CASSAPGTGSSYGYTF.

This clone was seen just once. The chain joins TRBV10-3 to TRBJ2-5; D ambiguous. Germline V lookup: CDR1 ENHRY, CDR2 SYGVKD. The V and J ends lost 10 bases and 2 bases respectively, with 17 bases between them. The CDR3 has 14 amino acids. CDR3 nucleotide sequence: TGTGCCACCGCCTCCGGACGAGTACAAGAGACCCAGTACTTC. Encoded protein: CATASGRVQETQYF.

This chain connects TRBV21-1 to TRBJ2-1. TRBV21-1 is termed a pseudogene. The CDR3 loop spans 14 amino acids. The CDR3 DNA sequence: TGTGCCAGCAGCAAACTTGGGTGGGGCAATGAGCAGTTCTTC. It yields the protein CASSKLGWGNEQFF.

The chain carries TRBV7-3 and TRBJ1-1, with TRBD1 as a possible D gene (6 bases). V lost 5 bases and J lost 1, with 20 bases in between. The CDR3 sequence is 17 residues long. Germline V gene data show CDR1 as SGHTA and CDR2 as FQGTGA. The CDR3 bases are TGTGCCAGCAGCGTCCTCGGGAGGGGGTGGAAGAACACTGAAGCTTTCTTT. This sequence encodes CASSVLGRGWKNTEAFF.

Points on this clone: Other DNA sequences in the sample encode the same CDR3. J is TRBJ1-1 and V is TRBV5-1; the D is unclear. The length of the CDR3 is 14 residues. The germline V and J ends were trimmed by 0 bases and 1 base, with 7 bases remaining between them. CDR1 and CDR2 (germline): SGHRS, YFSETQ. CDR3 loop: CASSLGNRNTEAFF. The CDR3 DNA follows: TGCGCCAGCAGCTTGGGTAATCGGAACACTGAAGCTTTCTTT. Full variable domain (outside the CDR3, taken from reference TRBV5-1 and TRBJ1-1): KAGVTQTPRYLIKTRGQQVTLSCSPISGHRSVSWYQQTPGQGLQFLFEYFSETQRNKGNFPGRFSGRQFSNSRSEMNVSTLELGDSALYLCASSLGNRNTEAFFGQGTRLTVV.

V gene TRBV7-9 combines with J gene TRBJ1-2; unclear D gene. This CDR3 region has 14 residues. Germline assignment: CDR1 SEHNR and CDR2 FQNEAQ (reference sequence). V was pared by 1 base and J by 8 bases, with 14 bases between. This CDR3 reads CASSLDSSTRGYTF. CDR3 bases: TGTGCCAGCAGCTTAGATTCCTCGACCCGGGGCTACACCTTC.

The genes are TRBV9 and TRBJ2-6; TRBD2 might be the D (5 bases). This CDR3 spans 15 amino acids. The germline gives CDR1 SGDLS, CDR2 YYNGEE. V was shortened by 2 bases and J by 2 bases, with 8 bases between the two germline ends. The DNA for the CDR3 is TGTGCCAGCAGCGTGCGAGCGGCTGGGGCCAACGTCCTGACTTTC. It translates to CASSVRAAGANVLTF.

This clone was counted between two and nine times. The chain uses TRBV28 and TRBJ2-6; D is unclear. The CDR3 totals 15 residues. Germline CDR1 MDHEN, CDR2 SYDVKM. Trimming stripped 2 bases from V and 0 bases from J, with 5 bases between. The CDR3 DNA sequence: TGTGCCAGCAGTTTAGGGTCCTCTGGGGCCAACGTCCTGACTTTC. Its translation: CASSLGSSGANVLTF.

The CDR3 coding sequence is TGTGCCAGCAATACCGGATCGGGACACCGATTCTTT. Amino acid sequence: CASNTGSGHRFF. This sequence joins TRBV11-2 and TRBJ1-1; possibly TRBD1 for D (6 bases). CDR1 and CDR2 (germline): SGHAT, FQNNGV. V lost 7 bases, J lost 14 bases, and 20 bases lay in between. This CDR3 comprises 12 residues.

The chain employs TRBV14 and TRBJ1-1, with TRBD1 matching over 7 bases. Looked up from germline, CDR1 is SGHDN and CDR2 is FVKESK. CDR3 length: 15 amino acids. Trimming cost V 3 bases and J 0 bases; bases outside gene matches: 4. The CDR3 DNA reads TGTGCCAGCAGCCACTCCGGGACAGTGAACACTGAAGCTTTCTTT. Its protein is CASSHSGTVNTEAFF.

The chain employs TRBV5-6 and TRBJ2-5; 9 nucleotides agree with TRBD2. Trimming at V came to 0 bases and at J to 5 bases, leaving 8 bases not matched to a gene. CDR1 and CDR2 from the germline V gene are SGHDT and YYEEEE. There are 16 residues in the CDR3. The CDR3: CASSLAWRGGRETQYF. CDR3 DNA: TGTGCCAGCAGCTTGGCCTGGCGGGGGGGCCGGGAGACCCAGTACTTC. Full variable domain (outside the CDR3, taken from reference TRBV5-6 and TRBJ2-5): DAGVTQSPTHLIKTRGQQVTLRCSPKSGHDTVSWYQQALGQGPQFIFQYYEEEERQRGNFPDRFSGHQFPNYSSELNVNALLLGDSALYLCASSLAWRGGRETQYFGPGTRLLVL.